The 23 T cell receptor beta chains below were found in one sample sequenced in a study of molecular identifiers for immune sequencing clone quantification. TCRdb independently ran MiXCR on the PCR reads; one entry per CDR3 protein. The sample has about 320,000 distinct CDR3 sequences, about a fifth seen once. The sequencing sample was made of naive CD8+ T cells from blood, with Jurkat cell RNA spiked in. Subset defined: FACS-sorted CD8+CD4-CCR7+CD45RA+ naive T cells. Source of these receptors: a human donor in good health. Some libraries in this study had Jurkat cell RNA spiked in.

For this clonotype: A read error is possible here, since a much larger clone lies one base away. A read error is likely, as this CDR3 ends without the conserved phenylalanine or tryptophan. The chain is built from TRBV4-3 and TRBJ2-3, with D possibly TRBD2 on 5 matching bases. The CDR3 extends over 16 amino acids. CDR1 is LGHNA, CDR2 YSLEER, per germline. V was clipped by 0 bases and J by 1 base, with 11 bases between them. The CDR3, as DNA: TGCGCCAGCAGCCAAGATGGGTTCGGGGGCACAGATACGCAGTATTTA. Protein: CASSQDGFGGTDTQYL.

There are a few counts of this clonotype. This chain links TRBV13 with TRBJ2-3, with D perhaps matching TRBD1 (6 bases). Per germline, CDR1 PRHDT and CDR2 FYEKMQ (reference sequence). V was shortened by 6 bases and J by 4 bases, with 14 bases between the two germline ends. This CDR3 spans 14 amino acids. The CDR3, as DNA: TGTGCCAGCAGTTCGGACAGAAGAGCAGATACGCAGTATTTT. Residues: CASSSDRRADTQYF.

This clonotype was seen repeatedly, ten times or more. The J gene is TRBJ2-3, the V gene TRBV14; no definite D call. V lost 1 base and J 1 base, leaving 9 bases between the germline ends. CDR3 length: 15 residues. From germline, CDR1 is SGHDN and CDR2 FVKESK. DNA of the CDR3: TGTGCCAGCAGCCAAGTAATGTCCCGCACAGATACGCAGTATTTT. Its protein is CASSQVMSRTDTQYF.

In this sample, this clonotype turned up once. With a much larger clone just one base away, this may be a read error. The V and J genes are TRBV27 and TRBJ2-2; possible D gene TRBD2, 6 bases. Germline CDR1 and CDR2: MNHEY and SMNVEV (reference sequence). CDR3 length: 15 residues. V was cut by 0 bases and J by 4 bases, with 9 bases left in between. CDR3 region: CASSLSSSATGELFF. In DNA form, the CDR3 reads TGTGCCAGCAGTTTATCTTCTAGCGCCACCGGGGAGCTGTTTTTT.

This clonotype was counted at least ten times. The chain employs TRBV4-1 and TRBJ1-1; D remains unclear. Germline loops: CDR1 MGHRA, CDR2 YSYEKL. Trimming left V 1 base short and J 2 bases short, with 14 bases between. There are 16 residues in the CDR3. This chain's CDR3 is CASSQGGLPPNTEAFF. The DNA of the CDR3 is TGCGCCAGCAGCCAAGGTGGACTTCCCCCCAACACTGAAGCTTTCTTT.

This clonotype was detected many times. The chain combines TRBV9 with TRBJ2-3; 8 bases map to TRBD2. The germline V gene encodes CDR1 SGDLS and CDR2 YYNGEE. V shed 4 bases, J shed 2 bases, and the junction held 6 bases outside the gene matches. CDR3 size: 15 residues. CDR3 DNA: TGTGCCAGCAGCAATACGGGAGGGCCCACAGATACGCAGTATTTT. Protein: CASSNTGGPTDTQYF. Drawing the rest from reference TRBV9 and TRBJ2-3, the complete variable domain is DSGVTQTPKHLITATGQRVTLRCSPRSGDLSVYWYQQSLDQGLQFLIQYYNGEERAKGNILERFSAQQFPDLHSELNLSSLELGDSALYFCASSNTGGPTDTQYFGPGTRLTVL.

V is TRBV4-3 and J is TRBJ2-3; 15 bases line up with TRBD2. Germline trimming cut 0 bases from V and 0 bases from J; bases unmatched to any gene: 7. CDR1 and CDR2 from the germline V gene are LGHNA and YSLEER. This CDR3 has 20 amino acids. CDR3 loop: CASSQDWTSGGASSTDTQYF. CDR3 coding DNA: TGCGCCAGCAGCCAAGATTGGACTAGCGGGGGGGCCTCTAGCACAGATACGCAGTATTTT.

This clonotype was seen repeatedly, ten times or more. The chain has TRBV30 and TRBJ2-3; unclear D gene. CDR1 is GTSNPN, CDR2 SVGIG, per germline (reference sequence). V was clipped by 0 bases and J by 2 bases, with 6 bases between them. This CDR3 spans 13 amino acids. The CDR3 nucleotides read TGTGCCTGGAGTGTAGTCCACACAGATACGCAGTATTTT. Protein product: CAWSVVHTDTQYF.

About this clonotype: A much bigger clone sits one base away, suggesting this may be a read error. This chain joins TRBV7-8 and TRBJ2-5; TRBD2 is a possible D gene (6 bases). From germline, CDR1 is SGHVS and CDR2 FQNEAQ. This CDR3 is built from 14 residues. The CDR3 region is CTSSLSGPRETQYF. In DNA form, the CDR3 reads TGTACCAGCAGCTTAAGCGGGCCTAGAGAGACCCAGTACTTC.

This clonotype was observed at least ten times. This chain uses TRBV7-2 with TRBJ2-3; no clear D. CDR3 length: 13 amino acids. From germline, CDR1 is SGHTA and CDR2 FQGNSA. Trimming took off 3 bases at V and 2 bases at J, with 6 bases between the two ends. DNA of the CDR3: TGTGCCAGCAGCTTCGTCCACACAGATACGCAGTATTTT. This gives the protein CASSFVHTDTQYF.

V usage is TRBV30 and J usage is TRBJ2-3; D ambiguous. V lost 4 bases to trimming and J lost 2 bases, with 10 bases between them. Germline V CDR1 and CDR2: GTSNPN, SVGIG (reference sequence). The CDR3 runs 13 residues. CDR3 in amino acids: CAWNMGNTDTQYF. DNA for the CDR3: TGTGCCTGGAATATGGGTAACACAGATACGCAGTATTTT.

This clonotype was seen ten or more times. V usage is TRBV28 and J usage is TRBJ2-5; unclear D gene. Germline CDR1 MDHEN, CDR2 SYDVKM. This CDR3 has 16 residues. The V end was cut by 2 bases, the J end by 4 bases, with 17 bases between. CDR3 in DNA: TGTGCCAGCAGTTTACCCACCCGAGACATGTTAGAGACCCAGTACTTC. Its protein is CASSLPTRDMLETQYF.

This clonotype has ten or more counts. The chain couples TRBV7-9 to TRBJ2-3, with TRBD1 identical over 9 bases. V was pared by 1 base and J by 9 bases, with 14 bases of the junction left unmatched. Germline lookup yields CDR1 SEHNR and CDR2 FQNEAQ (reference sequence). This CDR3 is built from 17 residues. The CDR3 sequence: CASSLGPGTGFGDTQYF. For the CDR3, the DNA is TGTGCCAGCAGCTTAGGGCCCGGGACAGGGTTTGGAGACACGCAGTATTTT.

This clonotype was picked up many times. CDR3 sequence (DNA): TGCGCCAGCAGCCAAGATTCAGGGGGATATGGAAACACCATATATTTT. It specifies CASSQDSGGYGNTIYF. V and J are TRBV4-3 and TRBJ1-3, with 7 positions matching TRBD1. V dropped 0 bases and J dropped 3; count of bases not matched to a gene: 5. The CDR3 is 16 amino acids. Germline V gene data show CDR1 as LGHNA and CDR2 as YSLEER.

This clonotype occurred many times. This chain connects TRBV29-1 to TRBJ1-2; no clear D. V was shortened by 4 bases and J by 3 bases, with 12 bases between the two germline ends. CDR3 length: 13 residues. Per germline, CDR1 SQVTM and CDR2 ANQGSEA. CDR3 DNA: TGCAGCGTTGTCGCCCCTGGAGACTATGGCTACACCTTC. It encodes CSVVAPGDYGYTF.

This clonotype was picked up many times. V gene TRBV6-5 combines with J gene TRBJ1-3; D unclear. The CDR3 is 13 amino acids. Per the germline V gene, CDR1 is MNHEY and CDR2 is SVGAGI. V shed 0 bases and J shed 3 bases, with 3 bases lying between them. CDR3 DNA sequence: TGTGCCAGCAGTTACTCGTTTGGAAACACCATATATTTT. Translating gives CASSYSFGNTIYF.

This clonotype was counted at least ten times. This rearrangement joins TRBV7-9 to TRBJ1-3; D perhaps matches TRBD1 (6 bases). Germline CDR1 and CDR2: SEHNR and FQNEAQ (reference sequence). V was cut by 6 bases and J by 0 bases, with 15 bases left in between. The length of the CDR3 is 16 residues. The CDR3: CASREMTGLSGNTIYF. CDR3 sequence (DNA): TGTGCCAGCAGGGAAATGACAGGCCTCTCTGGAAACACCATATATTTT.

This clonotype was seen a few times. The chain employs TRBV20-1 and TRBJ2-7, with D maybe TRBD1 (6 bases). Trimming pared 3 bases from V and 6 bases from J, leaving 21 bases between. The CDR3 covers 15 residues. Germline V gene data show CDR1 as DFQATT and CDR2 as SNEGSKA (reference sequence). The CDR3 sequence: CSASRDSAWGLEQYF. The CDR3 DNA reads TGCAGTGCTAGTAGGGATTCGGCTTGGGGGCTCGAGCAGTACTTC.

This clonotype occurred once. Since a much larger clone is just one base distant, this may be a read error. The rearrangement links TRBV25-1 to TRBJ2-4, with D uncertain. In germline, CDR1 is MGHDK, CDR2 SYGVNS. V was shortened by 4 bases and J by 6 bases, with 13 bases between the two germline ends. The CDR3 is made up of 14 amino acids. The CDR3 DNA follows: TGTGCCAGCAGTGGCTTACAAATAGGAAACATTCAGTACTTC. Protein: CASSGLQIGNIQYF.

This clonotype was seen many times. CDR3 sequence: CASSTLAGDTDTQYF. The CDR3 region has the DNA TGTGCCAGCAGTACACTAGCGGGAGACACAGATACGCAGTATTTT. The V call is TRBV2, the J call TRBJ2-3; the match to TRBD2 covers 11 bases. V trimming: 5 bases; J trimming: 2 bases; junction bases outside the gene matches: 3. The CDR3 extends over 15 amino acids. CDR1 is SNHLY and CDR2 is FYNNEI in the germline V gene. Supplemented by reference TRBV2 and TRBJ2-3, the full variable domain reads EPEVTQTPSHQVTQMGQEVILRCVPISNHLYFYWYRQILGQKVEFLVSFYNNEISEKSEIFDDQFSVERPDGSNFTLKIRSTKLEDSAMYFCASSTLAGDTDTQYFGPGTRLTVL.

This clonotype came up many times. The chain couples TRBV5-4 to TRBJ2-5, with D possibly being TRBD1 or TRBD2 (5 bases each). The CDR3 runs 16 residues. The germline V and J ends were trimmed by 4 bases and 3 bases, with 19 bases remaining between them. Germline-derived CDR1 and CDR2 are SGHNT and YYREEE (reference sequence). This chain's CDR3 is CASSPGGAIGEETQYF. As DNA, the CDR3 is TGTGCCAGCAGCCCCGGTGGGGCTATCGGGGAAGAGACCCAGTACTTC.

A word on this clonotype: This clone may be a read error of a much larger clone one base away. The chain carries TRBV7-9 and TRBJ1-1, with a tentative D call TRBD1 (6 bases). The CDR3 spans 15 residues. The V gene's germline CDR1 is SEHNR and CDR2 FQNEAQ (reference sequence). The chain's CDR3 is CASSKVDRPNAEAFF. The CDR3 region has the DNA TGTGCCAGCAGCAAGGTGGACAGACCGAACGCTGAAGCTTTCTTT.

This clonotype was counted ten times or more. The chain combines TRBV11-2 with TRBJ1-4; no firm D call. V dropped 4 bases and J dropped 6 bases, with 9 bases sitting between them. In germline, CDR1 is SGHAT, CDR2 FQNNGV. The CDR3 is 13 residues long. The chain's CDR3 is CASSSPFDEKLFF. Written as DNA, the CDR3 is TGTGCCAGCAGCTCACCTTTTGATGAAAAACTGTTTTTT. Complete variable domain (other parts from reference TRBV11-2 and TRBJ1-4): EAGVAQSPRYKIIEKRQSVAFWCNPISGHATLYWYQQILGQGPKLLIQFQNNGVVDDSQLPKDRFSAERLKGVDSTLKIQPAKLEDSAVYLCASSSPFDEKLFFGSGTQLSVL.